Presented here are 30 T cell receptor beta chains from one specimen sequenced in a study of early T cells in non-severe SARS-CoV-2 infection. TCRdb itself ran the 5' RACE reads through MiXCR, one entry per CDR3 protein. The data contain roughly 25,000 distinct CDR3 sequences, approximately 3.9% of them singletons. What was sequenced was whole blood. The receptors originated from an adult who was a healthcare worker with PCR-confirmed SARS-CoV-2 infection or an uninfected control (not recorded which).

This clonotype showed up many times. The rearrangement joins TRBV7-6 to TRBJ2-5; TRBD2 might be the D (5 bases). The germline gives CDR1 SGHVS, CDR2 FNYEAQ. The CDR3 spans 15 residues. V was clipped by 2 bases and J by 1 base, with 11 bases between them. CDR3 DNA sequence: TGTGCCAGCAGCTTAAGGCGGGCCCTCCAAGAGACCCAGTACTTC. This codes for CASSLRRALQETQYF.

The CDR3 DNA reads TGTGCCGGTTCAAGGACTTCTAGCACAGATACGCAGTATTTT. Translating gives CAGSRTSSTDTQYF. The V and J genes are TRBV2 and TRBJ2-3, with a weak D call TRBD2 (5 bases). The CDR3 is 14 amino acids. Trimming removed 11 bases from V and 0 bases from J, with 15 bases in between. CDR1 and CDR2 from the germline V gene are SNHLY and FYNNEI.

This clonotype occurred many times. This sequence joins TRBV7-9 and TRBJ2-7; no clear D gene. The germline V gene has CDR1 SEHNR and CDR2 FQNEAQ (reference sequence). This CDR3 has 16 residues. V lost 4 bases and J lost 0, with 16 bases in between. As DNA, the CDR3 is TGTGCCAGCAGCTCAGAGTGGGCGACGGGCTCCTACGAGCAGTACTTC. Protein product: CASSSEWATGSYEQYF.

V and J are TRBV9 and TRBJ2-3; 12 nucleotides match TRBD2. J was trimmed by 3 bases and V by 3 bases; bases with no gene match: 2. This CDR3 contains 15 residues. The V gene's germline CDR1 is SGDLS and CDR2 YYNGEE. The CDR3 DNA reads as TGTGCCAGCAGCGCCGGGACTAGCGGGACAGATACGCAGTATTTT. It is translated as CASSAGTSGTDTQYF.

This clonotype was picked up many times. V usage is TRBV20-1 and J usage is TRBJ1-4; TRBD1 is a possible D gene (6 bases). V lost 0 bases and J lost 8, with 10 bases in between. The CDR3 contains 13 residues. CDR1 is DFQATT and CDR2 is SNEGSKA in the germline V gene (reference sequence). The CDR3 nucleotides read TGCAGTGCTAGAGACAGGGGTGGAGAAAAACTGTTTTTT. It codes for CSARDRGGEKLFF.

This clonotype was counted only a few times. The rearrangement links TRBV28 to TRBJ1-1, with unresolved D. The V gene's germline CDR1 is MDHEN and CDR2 SYDVKM. The CDR3 has 12 residues. V gave up 5 bases and J gave up 8 bases, with 12 bases separating them. This CDR3 reads CASSPPGSEAFF. The CDR3 nucleotides read TGTGCCAGCAGTCCCCCGGGCAGCGAAGCTTTCTTT.

This clonotype was observed many times. The chain couples TRBV20-1 to TRBJ2-3, with TRBD2 matching over 8 bases. The J segment lost 2 bases and the V segment lost 6 bases, leaving 7 bases of the junction unmatched. Germline assignment: CDR1 DFQATT and CDR2 SNEGSKA (reference sequence). CDR3 length: 14 residues. The CDR3 nucleotides read TGCAGTGCCAAGATAGCGGGACCCACAGATACGCAGTATTTT. It specifies CSAKIAGPTDTQYF.

At least ten counts were recorded for this clonotype. The gene calls are TRBV30 and TRBJ2-7, with unresolved D. The CDR3 is made up of 11 amino acids. V was clipped by 0 bases and J by 9 bases, with 9 bases between them. Germline V gene lookup returns CDR1 GTSNPN and CDR2 SVGIG (reference sequence). Here the CDR3 DNA reads TGTGCCTGGAGTGTACTGGCCGGGCAGTACTTC. Translated, it gives CAWSVLAGQYF.

In this sample, this clonotype turned up many times. V and J are TRBV4-2 and TRBJ2-6; the match to TRBD2 covers 9 bases. This CDR3 contains 19 residues. The V gene end was trimmed by 0 bases and the J gene end by 4 bases; junction bases not matched to a gene: 10. Germline V gene lookup returns CDR1 LGHNA and CDR2 YNFKEQ. CDR3 in amino acids: CASSQDSASGALGANVLTF. CDR3 nucleotide sequence: TGTGCCAGCAGCCAAGATTCGGCTAGCGGGGCTCTGGGGGCCAACGTCCTGACTTTC.

This clonotype was detected many times. This sequence joins TRBV10-3 and TRBJ2-3; a weak D match, TRBD1 (6 bases). CDR3 length: 16 residues. Germline CDR1 reads ENHRY; CDR2 reads SYGVKD. V lost 3 bases to trimming and J lost 2 bases, with 15 bases between them. CDR3 residues: CAISDTGQPLTDTQYF. The CDR3 nucleotides read TGTGCCATCAGTGACACCGGACAGCCGCTCACAGATACGCAGTATTTT.

This clonotype showed up many times. The V call is TRBV7-9, the J call TRBJ1-6, with TRBD1 matching 9 bases. Germline assignment: CDR1 SEHNR and CDR2 FQNEAQ (reference sequence). This CDR3 is built from 16 residues. V lost 5 bases, J lost 4 bases, and 6 bases stayed unmatched. The CDR3 DNA sequence: TGTGCCAGCAGCCTAGGACAGGGGTTTTATAATTCACCCCTCCACTTT. Protein product: CASSLGQGFYNSPLHF.

This clonotype has ten or more counts. The CDR3 loop reads CASRRGAQSNQPQHF. CDR3 coding DNA: TGTGCCAGCAGACGGGGGGCTCAGAGCAATCAGCCCCAGCATTTT. The chain joins TRBV6-5 to TRBJ1-5; D perhaps matches TRBD1 (6 bases). The V end was cut by 6 bases, the J end by 1 base, with 13 bases between. Germline-derived CDR1 and CDR2 are MNHEY and SVGAGI. The CDR3 has 15 residues.

This clonotype came up many times. The V and J genes are TRBV7-9 and TRBJ2-5, with a possible D match to TRBD2 (5 bases). CDR1 is SEHNR, CDR2 FQNEAQ, per germline (reference sequence). The CDR3 length is 12 residues. Between the trimmed V and J ends, which lost 5 bases and 7 bases, there was a span of 11 bases. For the CDR3, the DNA is TGTGCCAGCAGCAGGGAAGGGAGGACCCAGTACTTC. Its translation: CASSREGRTQYF.

Many counts were recorded for this clonotype. This chain uses TRBV12-3 or TRBV12-4 with TRBJ2-1, with D possibly being TRBD2 (6 bases). CDR3 length equals 12 residues. V lost 6 bases and J lost 4, with 7 bases in between. The CDR3 DNA follows: TGTGCCAGCAGCGCGGGGTACAATGAGCAGTTCTTC. It translates to CASSAGYNEQFF.

This clonotype was seen a handful of times. CDR3 sequence: CASSQGSYNEQFF. As DNA, the CDR3 is TGTGCCAGCAGCCAAGGCTCGTACAATGAGCAGTTCTTC. The chain uses TRBV4-2 and TRBJ2-1; the D is unclear. Between the trimmed V and J ends, which lost 1 base and 4 bases, there was a span of 5 bases. Germline CDR1 reads LGHNA; CDR2 reads YNFKEQ. This CDR3 region has 13 residues.

The sample holds many counts of this clonotype. The chain uses TRBV20-1 and TRBJ2-7, with 8 positions matching TRBD1. Trimming removed 3 bases from V and 7 bases from J; junction bases left unmatched: 11. The CDR3 consists of 14 residues. Germline V gene sequence: CDR1 DFQATT, CDR2 SNEGSKA (reference sequence). This CDR3 is CSARSGTGRREQYF. CDR3 in DNA: TGCAGTGCTAGGTCCGGGACAGGACGACGGGAGCAGTACTTC.

Ten or more counts support this clonotype. The chain uses TRBV27 and TRBJ2-5; TRBD2 matches at 10 bases. The V gene end was trimmed by 3 bases and the J gene end by 5 bases; junction bases not matched to a gene: 6. This CDR3 spans 15 amino acids. Germline values: CDR1 MNHEY, CDR2 SMNVEV (reference sequence). The CDR3 spells CASSLLAGVFETQYF. As DNA, the CDR3 is TGTGCCAGCAGTTTGCTAGCGGGAGTATTTGAGACCCAGTACTTC.

This clonotype has only a few counts. The gene calls are TRBV20-1 and TRBJ2-5, with no clear D. The CDR3 runs 15 residues. Germline lookup yields CDR1 DFQATT and CDR2 SNEGSKA (reference sequence). Trimming took 7 bases from V and 3 from J, leaving 21 bases between them. The CDR3 coding sequence is TGCAGTGGTAGGGATTCTGGGAACCCTAAAGAGACCCAGTACTTC. Protein: CSGRDSGNPKETQYF.

This clonotype was picked up a small number of times. The V gene is TRBV12-3 or TRBV12-4, the J gene TRBJ2-7; 7 bases are shared with TRBD1. The CDR3 sequence is 14 residues long. V gave up 8 bases and J gave up 4 bases; unmatched junction bases: 11. This CDR3 reads CASAGTESRYEQYF. The CDR3 DNA sequence: TGTGCCAGCGCCGGGACAGAGAGCCGGTACGAGCAGTACTTC.

The table lists this clonotype with many counts. The chain is built from TRBV30 and TRBJ2-3, with TRBD1 identical over 9 bases. The ends lost 1 base at V and 0 bases at J; junction bases unmatched: 17. Looked up from germline, CDR1 is GTSNPN and CDR2 is SVGIG (reference sequence). The CDR3 loop spans 20 amino acids. CDR3: CAWSGILRDRAAFSTDTQYF. CDR3 DNA sequence: TGTGCCTGGAGTGGGATCCTCCGGGACAGGGCCGCCTTTAGCACAGATACGCAGTATTTT.

This clonotype showed up many times. The chain is built from TRBV6-4 and TRBJ1-2; TRBD1 matches at 7 bases. Germline CDR1 is MRHNA and CDR2 is SNTAGT. The CDR3 runs 15 residues. V was pared by 2 bases and J by 6 bases, with 9 bases of the junction left unmatched. The CDR3 nucleotides are TGTGCCAGCAGTGACACAGGGGCGCCCCAGAATGGCTACACCTTC. Protein: CASSDTGAPQNGYTF.

Of note for this clonotype: One base away lies a much larger clone, so this may be a sequencing read error. The chain joins TRBV7-2 to TRBJ2-7; TRBD1 or TRBD2 may be the D gene (5 bases each). CDR3 length: 14 amino acids. The germline V gene encodes CDR1 SGHTA and CDR2 FQGNSA. CDR3 amino acids: CVSSPGTASYEQYF. For the CDR3, the DNA is TGTGTCAGCAGCCCCGGGACGGCTTCCTACGAGCAGTACTTC.

There are many counts of this clonotype. The V call is TRBV5-4, the J call TRBJ1-4, with 9 positions matching TRBD1. Germline CDR1 and CDR2: SGHNT and YYREEE (reference sequence). The CDR3 loop spans 15 amino acids. V was clipped by 4 bases and J by 4 bases; unmatched bases: 5. CDR3 amino acids: CASSAPGQGNEKLFF. The DNA for the CDR3 is TGTGCCAGCAGCGCTCCGGGACAGGGTAATGAAAAACTGTTTTTT.

This clonotype was seen only a few times. V is TRBV4-2 and J is TRBJ2-2; 13 positions match TRBD2. V shed 1 base, J shed 3 bases, and the junction held 11 bases outside the gene matches. CDR1 LGHNA and CDR2 YNFKEQ come from the germline V gene. This CDR3 spans 20 amino acids. The CDR3 DNA sequence: TGTGCCAGCAGCCAAGGACTAGCGGGAGGTCCTGGGGGGGACACCGGGGAGCTGTTTTTT. Translation: CASSQGLAGGPGGDTGELFF.

This clonotype showed up many times. V gene TRBV28 combines with J gene TRBJ2-1; 10 bases map to TRBD2. This CDR3 is built from 16 residues. The J segment lost 15 bases and the V segment lost 1 base, leaving 15 bases of the junction unmatched. From germline, CDR1 is MDHEN and CDR2 SYDVKM. The DNA of the CDR3 is TGTGCCAGCAGTTTATTAAGGGGAGCGGGAGGGTTGAATCCGTTCTTC. This gives the protein CASSLLRGAGGLNPFF.

This clonotype showed up just a few times. The chain uses TRBV7-3 and TRBJ1-1; the D gene is possibly TRBD1 (5 bases). The germline gives CDR1 SGHTA, CDR2 FQGTGA. The CDR3 totals 14 residues. The V end lost 5 bases, the J end lost 4 bases, and 14 bases lay between the germline ends. CDR3 residues: CASSPGAVVTEAFF. CDR3 nucleotides: TGTGCCAGCAGCCCTGGGGCGGTGGTCACTGAAGCTTTCTTT.

This clonotype was counted ten times or more. The chain employs TRBV29-1 and TRBJ2-1; D ambiguous. Germline CDR1 SQVTM, CDR2 ANQGSEA. The V end lost 5 bases, the J end lost 0 bases, and 8 bases lay between the germline ends. This CDR3 has 13 amino acids. For the CDR3, the DNA is TGCAGCGTTAACTGGAACTCCTACAATGAGCAGTTCTTC. Protein: CSVNWNSYNEQFF.

The table lists this clonotype with many counts. This chain joins TRBV10-2 and TRBJ2-7, with D possibly called TRBD1 or TRBD2 (5 bases each). The V and J ends lost 7 bases and 2 bases respectively, with 12 bases between them. The CDR3 has 13 amino acids. CDR1 is WSHSY, CDR2 SAAADI, per germline. The CDR3 DNA sequence: TGCGCCAGCACTCGGGACGTAACCTACGAGCAGTACTTC. Residues: CASTRDVTYEQYF.

The chain links TRBV9 to TRBJ2-7, with D unclear. Trimming removed 4 bases at V and 3 bases at J, with 11 bases between. The germline V gene has CDR1 SGDLS and CDR2 YYNGEE. The CDR3 sequence is 13 residues long. DNA for the CDR3: TGTGCCAGCAGCCTCGAACAAGACTACGAGCAGTACTTC. It translates to CASSLEQDYEQYF.

The V gene is TRBV6-6, the J gene TRBJ2-1; no clear D. The CDR3 is made up of 15 amino acids. Germline values: CDR1 MNHNY, CDR2 SVGAGI (reference sequence). The V end lost 6 bases, the J end lost 9 bases, and 21 bases lay between the germline ends. CDR3 sequence reads: CASRYLGMSNGEQFF. CDR3 nucleotides: TGTGCCAGCAGATACCTGGGGATGTCCAATGGTGAGCAGTTCTTC.